This T cell receptor (beta chain) was recorded in a study of shared clonotypes between healthy human individuals. Study-wide points: Naive subsets tended to show greater estimated richness than memory subsets.

Nashville, Tennessee was home to all donors, who were Caucasian adults. Using immunoSEQ multiplex PCR, the repertoire was profiled, and TCRdb retains in-frame clones only, with some absent. This sample has about a million clones; 70% to 85% occur once, and the top ten carry roughly 0.83%. Turning to this clone: Its specificity is unknown.

Germline V gene lookup returns CDR1 SGHVS and CDR2 FQNEAQ. This CDR3 spans 15 amino acids. V gave up 5 bases and J gave up 4 bases, with 15 bases separating them. Source material: memory CD4+ T cells from PBMCs. Subset noted: CD45RA-negative fraction. This chain connects TRBV7-8 to TRBJ1-3, with D possibly TRBD1 on 5 matching bases. The TCR was taken from a man aged 18 to 35 in good health. Some clones in this sample may be carry-over from other donors' samples. The CDR3 loop reads CASSLGVVNGNTIYF. In DNA, the CDR3 is TGTGCCAGCAGCCTAGGGGTGGTAAACGGAAACACCATATATTTT.